The 16 T cell receptor beta chains below come from one sample, sequenced in a study of blood T cell repertoires in COVID-19. Generated by immunoSEQ multiplex PCR, the TCRdb table keeps only in-frame clones and is missing some. This table holds 58,000 or so clones, about 74% found once. The source material was peripheral blood. Every receptor here comes from a woman older than 75 with acute or convalescent COVID-19.

The chain employs TRBV14 and TRBJ2-3; 14 bases fit TRBD2. Unmatched junction bases numbered 12, after V lost 4 bases and J lost 3 bases. Per germline, CDR1 SGHDN and CDR2 FVKESK. CDR3 length: 19 residues. The CDR3, as DNA: TGTGCCAGCAGCCTCAGGGGACTAGCGGGAGCATTTGAAACAGATACGCAGTATTTT. Translation gives CASSLRGLAGAFETDTQYF. Full variable domain (outside the CDR3, taken from reference TRBV14 and TRBJ2-3): EAGVTQFPSHSVIEKGQTVTLRCDPISGHDNLYWYRRVMGKEIKFLLHFVKESKQDESGMPNNRFLAERTGGTYSTLKVQPAELEDSGVYFCASSLRGLAGAFETDTQYFGPGTRLTVL.

This chain links TRBV7-3 with TRBJ2-2; 7 bases are a match to TRBD2. The CDR3 contains 15 residues. Germline V gene lookup returns CDR1 SGHTA and CDR2 FQGTGA. V lost 5 bases, J lost 6 bases, and 9 bases stayed unmatched. CDR3 protein: CASSTLGGVAGELFF. Written as DNA, the CDR3 is TGTGCCAGCAGCACCCTTGGGGGGGTAGCCGGGGAGCTGTTTTTT.

The J gene is TRBJ1-3, the V gene TRBV10-3; D is uncertain. The CDR3 is 16 amino acids. V gave up 2 bases and J gave up 0 bases, with 11 bases separating them. CDR1 and CDR2 from the germline V gene are ENHRY and SYGVKD. Written as DNA, the CDR3 is TGTGCCATCAGTGAGGGTCACAGTAACTCTGGAAACACCATATATTTT. Translation gives CAISEGHSNSGNTIYF.

The J gene is TRBJ2-2, the V gene TRBV19; D is ambiguous. V was shortened by 0 bases and J by 6 bases, with 2 bases between the two germline ends. The CDR3 is 12 amino acids. Germline V gene data show CDR1 as LNHDA and CDR2 as SQIVND (reference sequence). Here the CDR3 DNA reads TGTGCCAGTAGTATAGACGCCGGGGAGCTGTTTTTT. It translates to CASSIDAGELFF.

The genes are TRBV6-6 and TRBJ1-1; 12 nucleotides align to TRBD1. CDR3 length: 15 amino acids. Germline V gene data show CDR1 as MNHNY and CDR2 as SVGAGI (reference sequence). V trimming: 6 bases; J trimming: 6 bases; junction bases outside the gene matches: 8. The CDR3: CASSQGQGAWSEAFF. The CDR3 bases are TGTGCCAGCAGCCAGGGACAGGGGGCCTGGTCTGAAGCTTTCTTT.

The chain has TRBV15 and TRBJ1-3; D is ambiguous. The V gene lost 3 bases and the J gene lost 4 bases, with 19 bases spanning the gap. The CDR3 spans 17 residues. The germline V gene encodes CDR1 LNHNV and CDR2 YYDKDF (reference sequence). CDR3 DNA: TGTGCCACCAGCAGCGGCGGCGGGGTCCGTCAAGGAAACACCATATATTTT. Translated: CATSSGGGVRQGNTIYF.

V is TRBV10-3 and J is TRBJ2-3; the D gene is possibly TRBD1 (7 bases). The CDR3 is 14 residues long. Trimming cost V 2 bases and J 4 bases, with 10 bases left between them. CDR1 and CDR2 from the germline V gene are ENHRY and SYGVKD. The CDR3, as DNA: TGTGCCATCAGTGAGGGCAGGGGGGCAGATACGCAGTATTTT. Its protein is CAISEGRGADTQYF.

The chain links TRBV7-2 to TRBJ2-7; TRBD2 matches at 7 bases. Germline CDR1 reads SGHTA; CDR2 reads FQGNSA. V shed 7 bases, J shed 4 bases, and the junction held 7 bases outside the gene matches. This CDR3 spans 13 amino acids. As DNA, the CDR3 is TGTGCCAGCACTCGTCCGCGGGGGTACGAGCAGTACTTC. Its translation is CASTRPRGYEQYF.

This clone was picked up one time. The V call is TRBV2, the J call TRBJ2-1, with D perhaps TRBD1 (6 bases). The CDR3 length is 15 residues. Germline loops: CDR1 SNHLY, CDR2 FYNNEI. Trimming shortened V by 6 bases and J by 2 bases, and 14 bases separated the two germline ends. DNA for the CDR3: TGTGCCAGCAGGCTGGACAGCGGACCCTACAATGAGCAGTTCTTC. This encodes CASRLDSGPYNEQFF.

This rearrangement joins TRBV7-8 to TRBJ2-1; D is undetermined. Deletions cut 6 bases from V and 0 bases from J, with 9 bases between. There are 14 residues in the CDR3. The germline CDR1 and CDR2 sequences are SGHVS and FQNEAQ. CDR3 in amino acids: CASSVQSSYNEQFF. CDR3 nucleotide sequence: TGTGCCAGCAGTGTACAGAGCTCCTACAATGAGCAGTTCTTC.

The rearrangement joins TRBV7-2 to TRBJ2-3, with 16 bases matching TRBD2. Germline CDR1 and CDR2: SGHTA and FQGNSA. After removal of 5 bases from V and 4 bases from J, the junction contained 6 bases not matched to a gene. The CDR3 covers 17 residues. The CDR3 region is CASSPGLAGGIPDTQYF. CDR3 DNA: TGTGCCAGCAGCCCGGGACTAGCGGGAGGGATACCAGATACGCAGTATTTT.

This rearrangement joins TRBV5-4 to TRBJ2-2; 9 bases line up with TRBD2. Germline CDR1 reads SGHNT; CDR2 reads YYREEE (reference sequence). The CDR3 length is 16 residues. V lost 1 base to trimming and J lost 1 base; unmatched junction nucleotides: 2. The CDR3 bases are TGTGCCAGCAGCTTGAAACTAGCGGGGAACACCGGGGAGCTGTTTTTT. Residues: CASSLKLAGNTGELFF.

The chain links TRBV7-2 to TRBJ1-2, with 8 bases fitting TRBD1. The germline V gene has CDR1 SGHTA and CDR2 FQGNSA. The CDR3 contains 13 residues. J was trimmed by 8 bases and V by 4 bases; bases with no gene match: 6. The CDR3 region has the DNA TGTGCCAGCAGCTCCACAGGGGGTCGGGGCTACACCTTC. It codes for CASSSTGGRGYTF.

The chain couples TRBV6-5 to TRBJ1-3, with D possibly being TRBD1 (5 bases). In germline, CDR1 is MNHEY, CDR2 SVGAGI. The V end was cut by 5 bases, the J end by 4 bases, with 9 bases between. This CDR3 has 13 amino acids. CDR3 loop: CASSMGGGNTIYF. The DNA of the CDR3 is TGTGCCAGCAGTATGGGGGGGGGAAACACCATATATTTT.

The chain combines TRBV5-4 with TRBJ2-2; D is perhaps TRBD1 (6 bases). V was trimmed by 2 bases and J by 6 bases, leaving 8 bases between them. Germline values: CDR1 SGHNT, CDR2 YYREEE (reference sequence). CDR3 length: 13 residues. CDR3 protein: CASSFEGAGELFF. CDR3 nucleotide sequence: TGTGCCAGCAGCTTTGAGGGGGCCGGGGAGCTGTTTTTT.

V and J are TRBV19 and TRBJ1-5; TRBD1 aligns across 8 bases. Per the germline V gene, CDR1 is LNHDA and CDR2 is SQIVND (reference sequence). The CDR3 is 16 residues long. V lost 7 bases and J lost 3; bases outside the gene matches: 11. CDR3 DNA sequence: TGTGCCAGTACCTACCTCAGGGGGCGACTCAATCAGCCCCAGCATTTT. As protein: CASTYLRGRLNQPQHF.